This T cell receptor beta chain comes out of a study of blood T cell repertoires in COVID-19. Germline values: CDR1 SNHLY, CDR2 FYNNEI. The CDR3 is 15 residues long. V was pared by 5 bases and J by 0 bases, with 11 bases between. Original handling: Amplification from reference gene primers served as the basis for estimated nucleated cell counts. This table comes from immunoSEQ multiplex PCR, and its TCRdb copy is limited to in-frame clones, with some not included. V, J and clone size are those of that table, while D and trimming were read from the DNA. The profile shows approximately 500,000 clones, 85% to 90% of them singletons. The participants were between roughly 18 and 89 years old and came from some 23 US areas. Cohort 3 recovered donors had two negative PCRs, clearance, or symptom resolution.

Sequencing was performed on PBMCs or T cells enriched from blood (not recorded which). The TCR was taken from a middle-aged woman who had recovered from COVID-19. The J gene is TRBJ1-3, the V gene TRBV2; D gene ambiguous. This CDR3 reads CASSPRSFSGNTIYF. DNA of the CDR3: TGTGCCAGCAGTCCTCGTTCGTTCTCTGGAAACACCATATATTTT.